One and the same sample provided the 5 T cell receptor beta chains below, sequenced in a study of vaccination and CD4 T cells after COVID-19. Their antigens remain unidentified. Sequencing of cultured CD4+ T cell DNA used the Oncomine TCR Beta short-read assay. Using its own MiXCR run on the PCR reads, TCRdb lists one record per CDR3 protein. Of about 18,000 distinct CDR3 sequences detected, about three fifths appear once; the ten largest clones hold 6.5% to 8%. Treatment specified: approximately 10-day PBMC culture with coronavirus spike peptide pools or control peptides (ViraFEST assay). The sample was CD4+ T cells from blood, cultured in vitro, taken before SARS-CoV-2 vaccination. The receptor set was obtained from a human donor who had recovered from COVID-19.

The chain's CDR3 is CSARPPRETNTGELFF. DNA for the CDR3: TGCAGTGCTAGACCTCCCAGGGAAACGAACACCGGGGAGCTGTTTTTT. This sequence joins TRBV20-1 and TRBJ2-2; TRBD1 might be the D (5 bases). CDR1 DFQATT and CDR2 SNEGSKA come from the germline V gene (reference sequence). V dropped 2 bases and J dropped 0 bases, with 13 bases sitting between them. The CDR3 is 16 residues long.

The chain has TRBV21-1 and TRBJ2-7; TRBD1, the table's D call, was not compared with the DNA. TRBV21-1 counts as a pseudogene. This CDR3 has 16 amino acids. Written as DNA, the CDR3 is TGTGCCAGCAGTAAGAGAGTGTCCTGGGGTTCGTTCGAGCAGTACTTC. Protein product: CASSKRVSWGSFEQYF.

CDR3 residues: CASTEGFGTQYF. CDR3 sequence (DNA): TGTGCCAGCACGGAGGGTTTCGGGACCCAGTACTTC. V gene TRBV2 combines with J gene TRBJ2-5; D is possibly TRBD2 (6 bases). This CDR3 has 12 residues. Germline CDR1 reads SNHLY; CDR2 reads FYNNEI. Trimming removed 7 bases at V and 7 bases at J, with 13 bases between.

The chain is built from TRBV28 and TRBJ1-2, with D uncertain. The CDR3 spans 13 residues. CDR1 and CDR2 from the germline V gene are MDHEN and SYDVKM. Trimming pared 6 bases from V and 7 bases from J, leaving 15 bases between. The CDR3 loop is CASSRSGRGGYTF. The CDR3 bases are TGTGCCAGCAGCCGTTCTGGCCGGGGTGGCTACACCTTC.

This clonotype was counted between two and nine times. V is TRBV29-1 and J is TRBJ1-2; the D gene is possibly TRBD1 (5 bases). V dropped 3 bases and J dropped 7 bases, with 15 bases sitting between them. The CDR3 sequence is 13 residues long. From germline, CDR1 is SQVTM and CDR2 ANQGSEA. The CDR3, as DNA: TGCAGCGTTGACGGGGGAGGATGGGGTGGCTACACCTTC. The encoded protein is CSVDGGGWGGYTF.